A selection of T cell receptor beta chains follows, all from one sample in a study of shared clonotypes between healthy human individuals. Produced via immunoSEQ multiplex PCR; TCRdb's table is partial and in-frame only. The data show about a million clones, with around three quarters seen just once and approximately 1.5% held by the top ten. The specimen sequenced was memory CD4+ T cells sorted from blood. Receptors were obtained from a man aged 18 to 30 in good health. Each CDR3 is given with its conserved first and last residue. Fields, in order: J gene, V gene, D gene, clone size, CDR3 DNA, CDR3 protein. D genes are given only for firm matches. Expanded clones are given a class, and other clones once, few, many or no size at all.

J: TRBJ2-5
V: TRBV7-9
D: TRBD1
size: .
DNA: TGTGCCAGCAGCCGACAGGGTTGGGGCCAAGAGACCCAGTACTTC
CDR3: CASSRQGWGQETQYF

J: TRBJ2-7
V: TRBV6-1
D: .
size: .
DNA: TGTGCCAGCAGTGACCCACAGGGTTACGAGCAGTACTTC
CDR3: CASSDPQGYEQYF

J: TRBJ1-2
V: TRBV28
D: TRBD1
size: .
DNA: TGTGCCAGCAGTTCCGGACAGGCCCTCTATGGCTACACCTTC
CDR3: CASSSGQALYGYTF

J: TRBJ2-3
V: TRBV25-1
D: .
size: .
DNA: TGTGCCAGCAGTTCCATAGATACGCAGTATTTT
CDR3: CASSSIDTQYF

J: TRBJ1-5
V: TRBV15
D: TRBD1
size: many
DNA: TGTGCCACCAGCGGGGGACAGGGTGGGTATCAGCCCCAGCATTTT
CDR3: CATSGGQGGYQPQHF

J: TRBJ2-5
V: TRBV30
D: .
size: .
DNA: TGTGCCTGGAGTCCCCAACGGGTATTTGGGGAGACCCAGTACTTC
CDR3: CAWSPQRVFGETQYF

J: TRBJ2-5
V: TRBV7-2
D: .
size: .
DNA: TGTGCCAGCAGCTTCCCCCCGCCAGGAGGGACCCAGTACTTC
CDR3: CASSFPPPGGTQYF

J: TRBJ1-6
V: TRBV6-6
D: .
size: once
DNA: TGTGCCAGCAGTTCAGGAGTAGTTAATTCACCCCTCCACTTT
CDR3: CASSSGVVNSPLHF

J: TRBJ1-5
V: TRBV10-3
D: .
size: few
DNA: TGTGCCATCAGGGGAGAAGGCGGGGGGAGAGGTAATCAGCCCCAGCATTTT
CDR3: CAIRGEGGGRGNQPQHF

J: TRBJ2-7
V: TRBV5-1
D: .
size: .
DNA: TGCGCCAGCAGAGTTGGTTGGGGGGCCCTTTACGAGCAGTACTTC
CDR3: CASRVGWGALYEQYF

J: TRBJ2-1
V: TRBV6-5
D: .
size: few
DNA: TGTGCCAGCAGTCAGCGGAGGGATGAGCAGTTCTTC
CDR3: CASSQRRDEQFF

J: TRBJ2-1
V: TRBV2
D: TRBD2
size: .
DNA: TGTGCCAGCAGTGGCCGCCAAGCGGGAGGGAACAATGAGCAGTTCTTC
CDR3: CASSGRQAGGNNEQFF

J: TRBJ2-1
V: TRBV19
D: TRBD2
size: .
DNA: TGTGCCAGTAGCCCTAGCGGGTCGTACAATGAGCAGTTCTTC
CDR3: CASSPSGSYNEQFF

J: TRBJ1-1
V: TRBV30
D: .
size: .
DNA: TGTGCCTGGAGCAACGACAAGAACACTGAAGCTTTCTTT
CDR3: CAWSNDKNTEAFF

J: TRBJ2-2
V: TRBV5-1
D: .
size: .
DNA: TGCGCCAGCAGCTTGATTGGAGACACCGGGGAGCTGTTTTTT
CDR3: CASSLIGDTGELFF

J: TRBJ1-1
V: TRBV5-1
D: TRBD1
size: .
DNA: TGCGCCAGCAGCTATTCATCGACAGGGGTCTCGACTGAAGCTTTCTTT
CDR3: CASSYSSTGVSTEAFF

J: TRBJ2-2
V: TRBV2
D: .
size: .
DNA: TGTGCCAGCAGTGAACAGGGGTCCACCGGGGAGCTGTTTTTT
CDR3: CASSEQGSTGELFF

J: TRBJ2-5
V: TRBV5-4
D: .
size: .
DNA: TGTGCCAGCAGCTTGGCCGACAGGCACCCAGAGACCCAGTACTTC
CDR3: CASSLADRHPETQYF

J: TRBJ2-7
V: TRBV19
D: TRBD1
size: once
DNA: TGTGCCAGTAGTATAGGAGGACAGGGGATCTACGAGCAGTACTTC
CDR3: CASSIGGQGIYEQYF

J: TRBJ1-3
V: TRBV7-9
D: TRBD1
size: few
DNA: TGTGCCAGCAGCTTTAGTACGGACAGGGGGCGAGGAAACACCATATATTTT
CDR3: CASSFSTDRGRGNTIYF

J: TRBJ2-1
V: TRBV30
D: TRBD2
size: few
DNA: TGTGCCTGGGAGGACATAGGACTAGCGGGGAACAATGAGCAGTTCTTC
CDR3: CAWEDIGLAGNNEQFF

J: TRBJ2-7
V: TRBV6-5
D: .
size: .
DNA: TGTGCCAGCACTCAGGGAAGGGCGTACGAGCAGTACTTC
CDR3: CASTQGRAYEQYF

J: TRBJ1-2
V: TRBV19
D: .
size: .
DNA: TGTGCCAGTAGTATTGGATCTGGGGCGGATGGCTACACCTTC
CDR3: CASSIGSGADGYTF

J: TRBJ2-7
V: TRBV10-3
D: TRBD2
size: .
DNA: TGTGCCATCAGTCCCCGGGGGGAGTACGAGCAGTACTTC
CDR3: CAISPRGEYEQYF

J: TRBJ2-7
V: TRBV18
D: TRBD2
size: .
DNA: TGTGCCAGCTCACCGGGGGGGTTTAACGAGCAGTACTTC
CDR3: CASSPGGFNEQYF

J: TRBJ1-1
V: TRBV21-1
D: .
size: few
DNA: TGTGCCAGCAAGGGCAGGGGTCATCCCAAGGGAGCTTTCTTT
CDR3: CASKGRGHPKGAFF

J: TRBJ1-1
V: TRBV5-1
D: TRBD1
size: .
DNA: TGCGCCAGCAGCCTTGAGACAGGGGGAAACACTGAAGCTTTCTTT
CDR3: CASSLETGGNTEAFF

J: TRBJ1-2
V: TRBV19
D: .
size: .
DNA: TGTGCCAGTAGTCCTCGGGGATACTATGGCTACACCTTC
CDR3: CASSPRGYYGYTF

J: TRBJ1-4
V: TRBV6-5
D: TRBD1
size: .
DNA: TGTGCCAGCAGAACAGGGGGTCTTTTTAATGAAAAACTGTTTTTT
CDR3: CASRTGGLFNEKLFF

J: TRBJ1-1
V: TRBV19
D: .
size: many
DNA: TGTGCCAGCCTCTTTAGGGGTGGCACTGAAGCTTTCTTT
CDR3: CASLFRGGTEAFF

J: TRBJ2-7
V: TRBV28
D: TRBD2
size: .
DNA: TGTGCCAGCAGTCCCTCGACTAGCGGGGGCTCCTACGAGCAGTACTTC
CDR3: CASSPSTSGGSYEQYF

J: TRBJ2-7
V: TRBV9
D: .
size: .
DNA: TGTGCCAGCAGCCCCGGCGACGGGCGTTCCTACGAGCAGTACTTC
CDR3: CASSPGDGRSYEQYF

J: TRBJ2-7
V: TRBV10-2
D: .
size: many
DNA: TGCGCCAGCACCGACCTTAGCGTCTGGAGCTCCTACGAGCAGTACTTC
CDR3: CASTDLSVWSSYEQYF

J: TRBJ2-2
V: TRBV19
D: TRBD1
size: .
DNA: TGTGCCAGTAGTACCTTCCCGGGACAGCACCGGGAGCTGTTTTTT
CDR3: CASSTFPGQHRELFF

J: TRBJ1-3
V: TRBV18
D: TRBD1
size: .
DNA: TGTGCCAGCTCACCCGGACAGGGGCGTGGAAACACCATATATTTT
CDR3: CASSPGQGRGNTIYF

J: TRBJ1-1
V: TRBV7-2
D: .
size: .
DNA: TGTGCCAGCAGCCCCTTCCGAAGGGGCGCGTCTTCCGAAGCTTTCTTT
CDR3: CASSPFRRGASSEAFF

J: TRBJ2-7
V: TRBV7-9
D: .
size: .
DNA: TGTGCCAGCACCCCCAGTGCCGGGGCCGGCGAGCAGTACTTC
CDR3: CASTPSAGAGEQYF

J: TRBJ2-3
V: TRBV27
D: .
size: once
DNA: TGTGCCAGCAGACCACAGGGTAATACGCAGTATTTT
CDR3: CASRPQGNTQYF

J: TRBJ2-7
V: TRBV6-6
D: .
size: .
DNA: TGTGCCAGCAGCCGGAGCGGGGGACAGGGTAGCAACGAGCAGTACTTC
CDR3: CASSRSGGQGSNEQYF

J: TRBJ2-5
V: TRBV2
D: .
size: few
DNA: TGTGCCAGCAGCTCCCAGGGTGGGAAGACCCAGTACTTC
CDR3: CASSSQGGKTQYF

J: TRBJ2-4
V: TRBV2
D: TRBD1
size: .
DNA: TGTGCCAGCAGCGGGGACAGGGCCATGCGGAAGTACTTC
CDR3: CASSGDRAMRKYF

J: TRBJ2-1
V: TRBV2
D: .
size: few
DNA: TGTGCCAGCAGTGTGGCTAGTGGCAAAGGTGGTTACAATGAGCAGTTCTTC
CDR3: CASSVASGKGGYNEQFF

J: TRBJ1-1
V: TRBV5-6
D: TRBD1
size: once
DNA: TGTGCCAGCAGCCCTGACAGGGGGAACACTGAAGCTTTCTTT
CDR3: CASSPDRGNTEAFF

J: TRBJ2-2
V: TRBV5-4
D: .
size: .
DNA: TGTGCCAGCAGCCCAAGACGGGGAGACACCGGGGAGCTGTTTTTT
CDR3: CASSPRRGDTGELFF

J: TRBJ2-7
V: TRBV21-1
D: .
size: .
DNA: TGTGCCAGCAGCAAAGATCGGGCCCGTCGACCCGCCTACGAGCAGTACTTC
CDR3: CASSKDRARRPAYEQYF

J: TRBJ2-3
V: TRBV4-1
D: .
size: .
DNA: TGCGCCAGCAGCCAAGACACGAGCACAGATACGCAGTATTTT
CDR3: CASSQDTSTDTQYF

J: TRBJ2-2
V: TRBV7-2
D: TRBD2
size: .
DNA: TGTGCCAGCAGCTTAGTCGGGAGGATTAACACCGGGGAGCTGTTTTTT
CDR3: CASSLVGRINTGELFF

J: TRBJ2-7
V: TRBV5-4
D: TRBD2
size: once
DNA: TGTGCCAGCAGCGCGGGGGGGTCAGTAGCGGGACCCTACGAGCAGTACTTC
CDR3: CASSAGGSVAGPYEQYF

J: TRBJ1-6
V: TRBV2
D: TRBD1
size: .
DNA: TGTGCCAGCAGTGCCCAGGGGGGAAATAATTCACCCCTCCACTTT
CDR3: CASSAQGGNNSPLHF

J: TRBJ1-5
V: TRBV6-1
D: .
size: .
DNA: TGTGCCAGCAGGTTGGAGGGGGGGTTGACGCCCCAGCATTTT
CDR3: CASRLEGGLTPQHF

J: TRBJ2-7
V: TRBV7-2
D: .
size: .
DNA: TGTGCCAGCAGCTTAAACAGGGTTTCCTACGAGCAGTACTTC
CDR3: CASSLNRVSYEQYF

J: TRBJ1-1
V: TRBV2
D: .
size: .
DNA: TGTGCCAGCAGTGATCAGGTAGCGGGGAACACTGAAGCTTTCTTT
CDR3: CASSDQVAGNTEAFF

J: TRBJ1-3
V: TRBV6-5
D: .
size: .
DNA: TGTGCCAGCAGCCGAAGTGGCTCTGGAAACACCATATATTTT
CDR3: CASSRSGSGNTIYF

J: TRBJ2-7
V: TRBV6-1
D: TRBD2
size: .
DNA: TGTGCCAGCATGATCCCTCCGGGGGGAATGGGCGAGCAGTACTTC
CDR3: CASMIPPGGMGEQYF

J: TRBJ2-5
V: TRBV20-1
D: .
size: .
DNA: TGCAGTGGCTACAGGGTTGAGACCCAGTACTTC
CDR3: CSGYRVETQYF

J: TRBJ1-6
V: TRBV30
D: .
size: few
DNA: TGTGCCTGGAGTGATCAGGGAACTCATAATTCACCCCTCCACTTT
CDR3: CAWSDQGTHNSPLHF

J: TRBJ2-3
V: TRBV7-9
D: TRBD2
size: few
DNA: TGTGCCAGCGTGAACCCACTAGCGGGAGTCACAGATACGCAGTATTTT
CDR3: CASVNPLAGVTDTQYF